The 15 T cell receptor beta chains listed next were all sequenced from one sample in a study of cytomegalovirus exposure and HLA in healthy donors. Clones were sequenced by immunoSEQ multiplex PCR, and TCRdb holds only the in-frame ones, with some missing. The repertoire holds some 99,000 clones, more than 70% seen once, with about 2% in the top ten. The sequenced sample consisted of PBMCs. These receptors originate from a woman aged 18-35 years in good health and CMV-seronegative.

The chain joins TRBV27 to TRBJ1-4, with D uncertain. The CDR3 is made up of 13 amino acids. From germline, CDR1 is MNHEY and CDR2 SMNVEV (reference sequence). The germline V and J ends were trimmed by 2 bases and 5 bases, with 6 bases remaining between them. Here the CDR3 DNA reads TGTGCCAGCAGTTTAGACGGGAATGAAAAACTGTTTTTT. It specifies CASSLDGNEKLFF.

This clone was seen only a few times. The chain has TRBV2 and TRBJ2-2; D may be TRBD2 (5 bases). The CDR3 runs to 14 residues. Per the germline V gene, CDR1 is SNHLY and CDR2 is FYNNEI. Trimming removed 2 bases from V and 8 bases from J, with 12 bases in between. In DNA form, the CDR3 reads TGTGCCAGCAGTGAACAGCAGGTAGCGGGGGAGCTGTTTTTT. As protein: CASSEQQVAGELFF.

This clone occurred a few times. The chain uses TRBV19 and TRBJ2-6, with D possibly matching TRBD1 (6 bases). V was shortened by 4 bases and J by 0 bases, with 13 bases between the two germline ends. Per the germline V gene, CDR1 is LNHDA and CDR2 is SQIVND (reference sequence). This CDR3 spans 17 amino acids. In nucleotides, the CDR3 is TGTGCCAGTAGTACGGGGACATCCGCCTCTGGGGCCAACGTCCTGACTTTC. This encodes CASSTGTSASGANVLTF. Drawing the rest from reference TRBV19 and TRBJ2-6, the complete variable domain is DGGITQSPKYLFRKEGQNVTLSCEQNLNHDAMYWYRQDPGQGLRLIYYSQIVNDFQKGDIAEGYSVSREKKESFPLTVTSAQKNPTAFYLCASSTGTSASGANVLTFGAGSRLTVL.

This chain's CDR3 is CSVEEGGRNTEAFF. As DNA, the CDR3 is TGCAGCGTTGAAGAAGGGGGCAGAAACACTGAAGCTTTCTTT. The J gene is TRBJ1-1, the V gene TRBV29-1; TRBD1 aligns across 7 bases. J was trimmed by 2 bases and V by 0 bases; bases with no gene match: 3. This CDR3 is built from 14 residues. Looked up from germline, CDR1 is SQVTM and CDR2 is ANQGSEA.

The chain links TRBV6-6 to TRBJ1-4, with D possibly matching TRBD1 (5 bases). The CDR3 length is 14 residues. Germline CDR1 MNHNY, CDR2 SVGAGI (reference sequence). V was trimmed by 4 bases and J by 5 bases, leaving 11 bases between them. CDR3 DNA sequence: TGTGCCAGCAGTTCCGCGGGGGGAAATGAAAAACTGTTTTTT. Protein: CASSSAGGNEKLFF.

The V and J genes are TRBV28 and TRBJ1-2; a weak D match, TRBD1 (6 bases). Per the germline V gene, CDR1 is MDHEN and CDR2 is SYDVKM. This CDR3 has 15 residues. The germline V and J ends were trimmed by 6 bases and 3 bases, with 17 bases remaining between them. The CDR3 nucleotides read TGTGCCAGCAGGGTCGGGGGGGCAGGGGACTATGGCTACACCTTC. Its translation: CASRVGGAGDYGYTF.

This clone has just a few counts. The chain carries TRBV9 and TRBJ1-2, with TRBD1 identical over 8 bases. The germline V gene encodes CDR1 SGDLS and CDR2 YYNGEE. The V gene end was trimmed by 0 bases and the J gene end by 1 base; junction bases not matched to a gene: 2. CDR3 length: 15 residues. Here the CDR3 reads CASSVAGTGNYGYTF. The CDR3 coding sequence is TGTGCCAGCAGCGTAGCTGGGACAGGTAACTATGGCTACACCTTC.

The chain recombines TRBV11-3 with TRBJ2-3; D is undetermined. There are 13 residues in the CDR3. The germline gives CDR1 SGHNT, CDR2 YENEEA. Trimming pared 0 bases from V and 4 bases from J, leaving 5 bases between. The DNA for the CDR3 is TGTGCCAGCAGCTTAGAGGGCGCAGATACGCAGTATTTT. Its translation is CASSLEGADTQYF.

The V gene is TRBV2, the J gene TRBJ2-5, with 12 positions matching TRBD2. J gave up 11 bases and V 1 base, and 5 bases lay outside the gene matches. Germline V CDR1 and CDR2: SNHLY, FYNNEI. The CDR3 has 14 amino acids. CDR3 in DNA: TGTGCCAGCAGTGAAGATCTAGCGGGGGGGTTGCAGTACTTC. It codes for CASSEDLAGGLQYF.

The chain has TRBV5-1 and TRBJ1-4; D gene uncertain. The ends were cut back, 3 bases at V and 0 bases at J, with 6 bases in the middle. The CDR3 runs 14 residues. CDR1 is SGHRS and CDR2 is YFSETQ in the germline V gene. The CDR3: CASSSTATNEKLFF. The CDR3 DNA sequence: TGCGCCAGCAGCTCCACTGCAACTAATGAAAAACTGTTTTTT.

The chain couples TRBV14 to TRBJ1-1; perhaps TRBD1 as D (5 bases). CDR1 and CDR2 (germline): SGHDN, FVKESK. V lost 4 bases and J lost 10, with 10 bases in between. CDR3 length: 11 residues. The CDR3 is CASSPGVGAFF. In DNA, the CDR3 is TGTGCCAGCAGCCCGGGGGTAGGAGCTTTCTTT. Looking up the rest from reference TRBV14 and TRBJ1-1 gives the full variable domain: EAGVTQFPSHSVIEKGQTVTLRCDPISGHDNLYWYRRVMGKEIKFLLHFVKESKQDESGMPNNRFLAERTGGTYSTLKVQPAELEDSGVYFCASSPGVGAFFGQGTRLTVV.

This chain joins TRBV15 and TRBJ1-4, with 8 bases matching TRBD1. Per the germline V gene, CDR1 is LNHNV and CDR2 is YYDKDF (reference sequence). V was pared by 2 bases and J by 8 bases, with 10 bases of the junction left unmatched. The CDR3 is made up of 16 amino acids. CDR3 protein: CATSRPTGGGYEKLFF. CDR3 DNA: TGTGCCACCAGCAGACCTACAGGGGGAGGTTACGAAAAACTGTTTTTT.

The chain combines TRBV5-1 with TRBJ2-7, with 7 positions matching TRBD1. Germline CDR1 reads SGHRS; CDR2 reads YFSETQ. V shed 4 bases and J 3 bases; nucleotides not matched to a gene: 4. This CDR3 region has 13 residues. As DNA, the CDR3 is TGCGCCAGCAGCCCAAACAGGGGCTACGAGCAGTACTTC. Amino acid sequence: CASSPNRGYEQYF.

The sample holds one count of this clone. CDR3 protein: CASSLGGPEQYF. The CDR3 DNA reads as TGTGCCAGCAGCTTAGGGGGCCCCGAGCAGTACTTC. This chain uses TRBV28 with TRBJ2-7; TRBD1 matches 7 bases. CDR3 length equals 12 residues. Germline assignment: CDR1 MDHEN and CDR2 SYDVKM. The V segment lost 6 bases and the J segment 6 bases; nucleotides outside the gene matches: 5.

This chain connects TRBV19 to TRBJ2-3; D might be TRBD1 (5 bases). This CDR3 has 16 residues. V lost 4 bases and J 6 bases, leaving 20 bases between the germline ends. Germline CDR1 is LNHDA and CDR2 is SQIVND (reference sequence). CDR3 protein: CASSTNIRAALDTQYF. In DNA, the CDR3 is TGTGCCAGTAGTACCAACATCAGGGCGGCCCTTGATACGCAGTATTTT.